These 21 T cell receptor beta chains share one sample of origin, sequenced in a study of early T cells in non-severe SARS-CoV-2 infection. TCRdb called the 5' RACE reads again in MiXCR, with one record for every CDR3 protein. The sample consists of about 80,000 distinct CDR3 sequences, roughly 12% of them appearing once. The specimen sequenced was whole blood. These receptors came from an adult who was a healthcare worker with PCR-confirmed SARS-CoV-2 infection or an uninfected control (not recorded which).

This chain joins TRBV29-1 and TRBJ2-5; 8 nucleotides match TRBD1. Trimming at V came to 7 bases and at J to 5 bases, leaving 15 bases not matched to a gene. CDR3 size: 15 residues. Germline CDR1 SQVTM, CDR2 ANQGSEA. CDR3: CSALARQGLGETQYF. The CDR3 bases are TGCAGCGCCCTAGCGAGACAGGGGCTTGGGGAGACCCAGTACTTC.

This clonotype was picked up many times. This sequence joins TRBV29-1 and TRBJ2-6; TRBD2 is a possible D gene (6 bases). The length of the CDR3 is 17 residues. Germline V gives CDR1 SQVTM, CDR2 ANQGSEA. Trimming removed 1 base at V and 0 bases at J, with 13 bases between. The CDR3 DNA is TGCAGCGTTGAAGGGGGGGACCCCAGCTCTGGGGCCAACGTCCTGACTTTC. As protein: CSVEGGDPSSGANVLTF. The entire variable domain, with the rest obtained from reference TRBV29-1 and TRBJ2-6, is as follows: SAVISQKPSRDICQRGTSLTIQCQVDSQVTMMFWYRQQPGQSLTLIATANQGSEATYESGFVIDKFPISRPNLTFSTLTVSNMSPEDSSIYLCSVEGGDPSSGANVLTFGAGSRLTVL.

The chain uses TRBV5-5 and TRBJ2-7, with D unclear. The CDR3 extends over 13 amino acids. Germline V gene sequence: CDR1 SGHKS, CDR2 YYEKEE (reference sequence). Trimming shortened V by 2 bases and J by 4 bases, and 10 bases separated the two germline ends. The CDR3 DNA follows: TGTGCCAGCAGCTTCGCGCACGGGTACGAGCAGTACTTC. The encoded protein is CASSFAHGYEQYF.

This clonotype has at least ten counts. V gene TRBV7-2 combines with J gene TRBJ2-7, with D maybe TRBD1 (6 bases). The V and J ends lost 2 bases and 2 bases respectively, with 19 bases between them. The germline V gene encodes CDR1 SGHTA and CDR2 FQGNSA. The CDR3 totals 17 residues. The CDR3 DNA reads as TGTGCCAGCAGCTTATCGGGGCGACAGGCTCAGCCCTACGAGCAGTACTTC. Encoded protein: CASSLSGRQAQPYEQYF.

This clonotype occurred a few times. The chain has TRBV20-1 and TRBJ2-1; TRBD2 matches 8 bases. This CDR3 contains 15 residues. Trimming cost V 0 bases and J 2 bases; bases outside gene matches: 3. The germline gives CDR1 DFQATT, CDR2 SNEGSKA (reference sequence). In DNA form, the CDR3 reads TGCAGTGCTAGAGATCGGGAGGGAGCCTACAATGAGCAGTTCTTC. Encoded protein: CSARDREGAYNEQFF.

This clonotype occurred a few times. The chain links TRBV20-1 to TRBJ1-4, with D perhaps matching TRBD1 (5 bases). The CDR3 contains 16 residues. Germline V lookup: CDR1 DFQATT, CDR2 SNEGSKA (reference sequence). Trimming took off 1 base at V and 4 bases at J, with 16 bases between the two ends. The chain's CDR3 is CSARVLGVQLNEKLFF. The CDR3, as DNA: TGCAGTGCTAGAGTTTTGGGGGTGCAGCTTAATGAAAAACTGTTTTTT.

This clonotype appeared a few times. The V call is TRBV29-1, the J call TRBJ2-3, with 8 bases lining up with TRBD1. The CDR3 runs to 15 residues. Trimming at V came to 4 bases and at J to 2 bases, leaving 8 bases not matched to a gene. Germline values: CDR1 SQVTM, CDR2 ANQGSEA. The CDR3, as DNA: TGCAGCGTTGTTTCCCCGGGACAGGTCACAGATACGCAGTATTTT. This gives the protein CSVVSPGQVTDTQYF.

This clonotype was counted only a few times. The CDR3 DNA reads as TGTGCCAGCAGAAACCTCGGACCCGGTAGGCAGTACTTC. Translating it yields CASRNLGPGRQYF. The chain uses TRBV28 and TRBJ2-7, with no clear D. V lost 6 bases and J lost 9, with 18 bases in between. Per the germline V gene, CDR1 is MDHEN and CDR2 is SYDVKM. CDR3 length equals 13 residues.

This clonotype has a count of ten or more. The CDR3 loop is CASSLRAQETQYF. The CDR3 coding sequence is TGTGCCAGCAGCCTAAGAGCGCAAGAGACCCAGTACTTC. The J gene is TRBJ2-5, the V gene TRBV5-4; no firm D call. V lost 4 bases to trimming and J lost 2 bases, with 9 bases between them. The CDR3 is made up of 13 amino acids. Per germline, CDR1 SGHNT and CDR2 YYREEE (reference sequence).

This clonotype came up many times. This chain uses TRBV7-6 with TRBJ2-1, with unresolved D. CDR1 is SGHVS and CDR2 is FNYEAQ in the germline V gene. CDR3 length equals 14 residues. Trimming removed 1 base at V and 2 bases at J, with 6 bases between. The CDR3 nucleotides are TGTGCCAGCAGCTTAGTTGAGCCCTACAATGAGCAGTTCTTC. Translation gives CASSLVEPYNEQFF.

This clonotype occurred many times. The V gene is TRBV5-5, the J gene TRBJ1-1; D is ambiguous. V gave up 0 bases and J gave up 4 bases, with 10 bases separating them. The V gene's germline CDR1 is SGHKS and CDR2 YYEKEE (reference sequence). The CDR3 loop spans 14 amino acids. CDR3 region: CASSLAVLSTEAFF. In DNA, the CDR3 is TGTGCCAGCAGCTTGGCAGTTCTGAGCACTGAAGCTTTCTTT.

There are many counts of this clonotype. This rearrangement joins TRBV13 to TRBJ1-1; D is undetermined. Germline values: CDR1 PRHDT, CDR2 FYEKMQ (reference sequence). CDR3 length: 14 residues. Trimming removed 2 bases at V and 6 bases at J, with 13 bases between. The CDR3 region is CASSLMSGRPEAFF. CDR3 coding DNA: TGTGCCAGCAGCTTAATGTCTGGGAGACCTGAAGCTTTCTTT.

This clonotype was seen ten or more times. For the CDR3, the DNA is TGCAGCGTTGTCCTTTCTGATGGACCGTCATCCGGGGAGCTGTTTTTT. Amino acid sequence: CSVVLSDGPSSGELFF. This chain joins TRBV29-1 and TRBJ2-2; D not resolved. The V end was cut by 4 bases, the J end by 6 bases, with 21 bases between. The CDR3 totals 16 residues. CDR1 is SQVTM and CDR2 is ANQGSEA in the germline V gene.

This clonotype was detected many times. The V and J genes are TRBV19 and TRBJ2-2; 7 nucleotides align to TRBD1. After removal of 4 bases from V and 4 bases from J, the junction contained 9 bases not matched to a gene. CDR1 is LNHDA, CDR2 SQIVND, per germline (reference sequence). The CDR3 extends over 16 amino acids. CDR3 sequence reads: CASSTDRARGTGELFF. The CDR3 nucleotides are TGTGCCAGTAGTACTGACAGGGCAAGAGGCACCGGGGAGCTGTTTTTT.

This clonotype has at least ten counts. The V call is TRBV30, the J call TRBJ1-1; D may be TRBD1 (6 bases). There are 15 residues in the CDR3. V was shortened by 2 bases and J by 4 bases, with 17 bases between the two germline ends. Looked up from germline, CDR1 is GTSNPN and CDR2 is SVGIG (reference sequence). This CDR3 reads CAWSSWGGSATEAFF. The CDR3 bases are TGTGCCTGGAGTTCCTGGGGGGGCTCGGCCACTGAAGCTTTCTTT.

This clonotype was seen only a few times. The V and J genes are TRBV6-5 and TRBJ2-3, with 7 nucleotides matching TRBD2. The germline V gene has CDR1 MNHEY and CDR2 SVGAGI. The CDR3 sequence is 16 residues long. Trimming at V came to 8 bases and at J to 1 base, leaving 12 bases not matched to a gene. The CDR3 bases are TGTGCCAGCTTGGGGGGAGGGCCACCGGGCACAGATACGCAGTATTTT. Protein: CASLGGGPPGTDTQYF.

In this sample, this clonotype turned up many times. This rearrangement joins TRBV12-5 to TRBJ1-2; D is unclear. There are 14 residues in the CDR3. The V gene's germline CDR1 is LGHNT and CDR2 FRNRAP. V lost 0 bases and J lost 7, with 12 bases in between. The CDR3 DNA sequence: TGTGCTAGTGGTTTGGTACTGGGGTTAAGTGGCTACACCTTC. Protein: CASGLVLGLSGYTF. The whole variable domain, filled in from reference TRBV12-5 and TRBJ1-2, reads DARVTQTPRHKVTEMGQEVTMRCQPILGHNTVFWYRQTMMQGLELLAYFRNRAPLDDSGMPKDRFSAEMPDATLATLKIQPSEPRDSAVYFCASGLVLGLSGYTFGSGTRLTVV.

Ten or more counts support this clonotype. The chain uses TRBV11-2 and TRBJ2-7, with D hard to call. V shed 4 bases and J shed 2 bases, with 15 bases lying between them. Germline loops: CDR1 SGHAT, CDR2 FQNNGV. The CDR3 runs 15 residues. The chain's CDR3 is CASSSSPLVAYEQYF. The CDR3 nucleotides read TGTGCCAGCAGCTCCTCGCCCCTGGTGGCCTACGAGCAGTACTTC.

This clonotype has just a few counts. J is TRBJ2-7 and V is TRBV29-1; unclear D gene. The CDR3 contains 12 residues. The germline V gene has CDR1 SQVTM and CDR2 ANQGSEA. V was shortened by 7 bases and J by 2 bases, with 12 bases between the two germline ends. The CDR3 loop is CSAWAPPYEQYF. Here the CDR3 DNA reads TGCAGCGCATGGGCTCCGCCCTACGAGCAGTACTTC.

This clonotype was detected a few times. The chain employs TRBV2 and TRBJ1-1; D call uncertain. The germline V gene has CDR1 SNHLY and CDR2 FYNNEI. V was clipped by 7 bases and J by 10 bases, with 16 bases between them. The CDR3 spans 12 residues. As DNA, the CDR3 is TGTGCCAGCATCCCTGACGTGTTTTTAGCTTTCTTT. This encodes CASIPDVFLAFF.

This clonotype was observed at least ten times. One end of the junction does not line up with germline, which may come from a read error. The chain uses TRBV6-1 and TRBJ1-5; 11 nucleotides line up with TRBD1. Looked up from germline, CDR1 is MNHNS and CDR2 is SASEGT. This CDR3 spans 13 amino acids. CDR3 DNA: TGTGCCAGCCGGACAGGGGGCAAGCAGCCCCAGCATTTT. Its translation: CASRTGGKQPQHF.